These T cell receptor beta chains were read from a single sample in a study of T cells in Graves' hyperthyroidism and ophthalmopathy. TCRdb reprocessed the multiplex PCR reads with MiXCR, giving one entry per CDR3 protein. The sample includes 500,000 or so distinct CDR3 sequences, 15% to 20% of them seen just once. The sequencing input was blood. The receptors here all came from a young woman with Graves' ophthalmopathy. Each CDR3 is given with its conserved first and last residue. The D gene is left open where the match is weak. Size tells how often a clone was seen (once, few, many) or the class of an expanded clone, and some rows leave it out.

v_call	j_call	d_call	clone_size	cdr3_aa	cdr3_nt
TRBV5-1	TRBJ1-2	TRBD1	-	CASSFTRDRGDYGYTF	TGCGCCAGCAGCTTTACCCGGGACAGGGGTGACTATGGCTACACCTTC
TRBV11-2	TRBJ2-1	-	many	CASSPTEEQFF	TGTGCCAGCAGCCCGACAGAGGAGCAGTTCTTC
TRBV9	TRBJ2-3	-	-	CASSPHGSGTDTQYF	TGTGCCAGCAGCCCCCACGGCAGTGGTACAGATACGCAGTATTTT
TRBV3-1	TRBJ1-5	-	once	CASSQGGGPQPNQPQHF	TGTGCCAGCAGCCAAGGGGGGGGCCCACAGCCCAATCAGCCCCAGCATTTT
TRBV28	TRBJ1-2	-	-	CASSLDGGGGYTF	TGTGCCAGCAGTTTAGACGGGGGGGGTGGCTACACCTTC
TRBV5-6	TRBJ2-7	-	few	CASSLSGALREQYF	TGTGCCAGCAGCTTGTCGGGGGCCCTACGGGAGCAGTACTTC
TRBV28	TRBJ1-1	-	many	CASSQGEDIIGNTEAFF	TGTGCCAGCAGTCAAGGGGAGGACATCATTGGGAACACTGAAGCTTTCTTT
TRBV5-1	TRBJ2-3	TRBD2	-	CASSPLAPSGGLSTDTQYF	TGCGCCAGCAGCCCACTTGCTCCTAGCGGGGGCTTAAGCACAGATACGCAGTATTTT
TRBV29-1	TRBJ2-7	-	few	CSPPRTYLGPYEQYF	TGCAGCCCTCCGAGGACCTACTTGGGTCCCTACGAGCAGTACTTC
TRBV5-1	TRBJ2-7	TRBD1	few	CASSATGKREQYF	TGCGCCAGCAGCGCGACAGGGAAGAGGGAGCAGTACTTC
TRBV6-6	TRBJ1-2	-	few	CASSYSSEYGYTF	TGTGCCAGCAGTTACTCGTCAGAGTATGGCTACACCTTC
TRBV20-1	TRBJ1-1	-	-	CSASGRRGHTEAFF	TGCAGTGCATCGGGACGGCGGGGCCACACTGAAGCTTTCTTT
TRBV10-3	TRBJ1-2	-	many	CAISESRGAGYGYTF	TGTGCCATCAGTGAGTCGAGGGGCGCGGGCTATGGCTACACCTTC
TRBV12-3/TRBV12-4	TRBJ1-3	TRBD1	few	CASSIWRTGRNTIYF	TGTGCCAGCAGCATATGGAGGACAGGGAGAAACACCATATATTTT
TRBV28	TRBJ2-4	-	many	CASSLVSGHIQYF	TGTGCCAGCAGTTTGGTTAGTGGGCACATTCAGTACTTC
TRBV11-3	TRBJ2-2	-	-	CASSPRPGSTGELFF	TGTGCCAGCAGCCCGAGACCTGGCTCCACCGGGGAGCTGTTTTTT
TRBV28	TRBJ2-3	TRBD1	many	CASSSHGTGTTDTQYF	TGTGCCAGCAGCTCTCACGGGACAGGGACAACAGATACGCAGTATTTT
TRBV5-8	TRBJ1-6	TRBD1	-	CASSLWTGVYNSPLHF	TGTGCCAGCAGCCTGTGGACAGGTGTATATAATTCACCCCTCCACTTT
TRBV2	TRBJ2-1	-	many	CASSEGGSWLNEQFF	TGTGCCAGCAGTGAAGGCGGATCTTGGTTGAATGAGCAGTTCTTC
TRBV19	TRBJ2-7	TRBD1	-	CASGDRGTYEQYF	TGTGCCAGTGGGGACAGGGGAACCTACGAGCAGTACTTC
TRBV28	TRBJ2-7	-	many	CASSPGFWVDYEQYF	TGTGCCAGCAGTCCCGGTTTCTGGGTGGACTACGAGCAGTACTTC
TRBV20-1	TRBJ1-1	TRBD1	-	CSASHGTDTEAFF	TGCAGTGCTTCCCACGGGACAGACACTGAAGCTTTCTTT
TRBV9	TRBJ2-3	-	-	CASSVGGGRADTQYF	TGTGCCAGCAGCGTAGGGGGGGGGCGGGCAGATACGCAGTATTTT
TRBV29-1	TRBJ2-2	-	few	CSVVPANTGELFF	TGCAGCGTTGTTCCAGCAAACACCGGGGAGCTGTTTTTT
TRBV20-1	TRBJ2-3	-	many	CSASNTGGFLGDTQYF	TGCAGTGCTAGTAACACCGGGGGTTTCCTCGGAGATACGCAGTATTTT
TRBV20-1	TRBJ2-2	-	-	CSASETFTGELFF	TGCAGTGCTAGCGAGACCTTTACCGGGGAGCTGTTTTTT
TRBV20-1	TRBJ2-7	TRBD1	few	CSATIGTGDTNEQYF	TGCAGTGCTACGATAGGGACAGGGGATACGAACGAGCAGTACTTC
TRBV5-8	TRBJ1-1	-	many	CASSLSGAAEAFF	TGTGCCAGCAGCTTATCAGGGGCGGCTGAAGCTTTCTTT
TRBV11-2	TRBJ2-1	TRBD2	many	CASPIAGGGYNEQFF	TGTGCCAGCCCTATAGCGGGAGGGGGCTACAATGAGCAGTTCTTC
TRBV3-1	TRBJ2-3	-	-	CASSQGLGPPQWDTQYF	TGTGCCAGCAGCCAAGGATTGGGACCTCCCCAGTGGGATACGCAGTATTTT
TRBV11-3	TRBJ2-1	-	many	CASGTSNEQFF	TGTGCCAGTGGGACCTCCAATGAGCAGTTCTTC
TRBV12-3/TRBV12-4	TRBJ2-7	TRBD1	many	CASSSSGQGVSYEQYF	TGTGCCAGCAGTTCCTCGGGACAGGGGGTTTCCTACGAGCAGTACTTC
TRBV10-3	TRBJ2-1	TRBD2	few	CAISESGLGLAPNEQFF	TGTGCCATCAGTGAGTCAGGTCTAGGACTAGCGCCCAATGAGCAGTTCTTC
TRBV28	TRBJ2-5	TRBD1	many	CASSNRGVQYF	TGTGCCAGCAGTAACAGGGGTGTTCAGTACTTC
TRBV25-1	TRBJ1-1	-	-	CASSVHTEAFF	TGTGCCAGCAGTGTTCACACTGAAGCTTTCTTT
TRBV5-1	TRBJ2-7	-	few	CASSLGGGIQGEQYF	TGCGCCAGCAGCTTGGGCGGGGGCATTCAGGGCGAGCAGTACTTC
TRBV11-2	TRBJ2-2	TRBD2	-	CASTSGRAVETGELFF	TGTGCCAGCACGAGCGGGAGGGCCGTCGAAACCGGGGAGCTGTTTTTT
TRBV6-6	TRBJ2-7	-	many	CASSYSSLTVYEQYF	TGTGCCAGCAGTTACTCGTCACTAACAGTTTACGAGCAGTACTTC
TRBV30	TRBJ1-2	-	-	CAWRFDRRDGYTF	TGTGCCTGGAGATTCGACAGAAGGGATGGCTACACCTTC